These 5 T cell receptor beta chains were sequenced from one sample in a study of blood T cell repertoires in COVID-19. Assay: immunoSEQ multiplex PCR; the TCRdb copy retains only in-frame clones and omits some. The repertoire holds around 140,000 clones, about 90% seen once, with over 9.5% in the top ten. What was sequenced was peripheral blood. All receptors come from a man aged 55 to 70 with active or convalescent COVID-19.

This clone was found a few times. The chain is built from TRBV5-8 and TRBJ1-5; D is uncertain. Germline CDR1 SGHTS, CDR2 YDEGEE. This CDR3 contains 15 residues. V was clipped by 0 bases and J by 3 bases, with 10 bases between them. CDR3 DNA sequence: TGTGCCAGCAGCTTGGCTCCGGGGTTCAATCAGCCCCAGCATTTT. Translated, it gives CASSLAPGFNQPQHF.

Only one count was recorded for this clone. The chain carries TRBV29-1 and TRBJ2-3; 10 bases line up with TRBD2. The V gene's germline CDR1 is SQVTM and CDR2 ANQGSEA. This CDR3 spans 15 amino acids. Trimming removed 2 bases from V and 2 bases from J; junction bases left unmatched: 4. The CDR3 coding sequence is TGCAGCGTTGAAAAACTAGCGGGGCACACAGATACGCAGTATTTT. Its translation: CSVEKLAGHTDTQYF.

As DNA, the CDR3 is TGTGCCAGCAGCGCCCTCCAGGGTCTCGGCACGCGAAACACCATATATTTT. It translates to CASSALQGLGTRNTIYF. The genes are TRBV3-1 (or the pseudogene TRBV3-2) and TRBJ1-3; tentatively, D is TRBD1 (5 bases). CDR3 length: 17 amino acids. Trimming took 5 bases from V and 5 from J, leaving 22 bases between them. Per the germline V gene, CDR1 is LGHDT and CDR2 is YNNKEL (reference sequence).

In DNA form, the CDR3 reads TGCAGCGTCCGGGGATTTCCGTCCACAGATACGCAGTATTTT. Translating it yields CSVRGFPSTDTQYF. J is TRBJ2-3 and V is TRBV29-1; TRBD2 is a possible D gene (5 bases). CDR1 is SQVTM and CDR2 is ANQGSEA in the germline V gene. The V gene lost 6 bases and the J gene lost 2 bases, with 15 bases spanning the gap. The length of the CDR3 is 14 residues.

The chain is built from TRBV6-2 or TRBV6-3 and TRBJ2-3; 8 nucleotides align to TRBD2. Per the germline V gene, CDR1 is MNHEY and CDR2 is SVGEGT. The V and J ends lost 6 bases and 6 bases, in that order; junction bases with no gene match: 14. The CDR3 runs to 16 residues. The CDR3 reads CASSRPISGRRDTQYF. The CDR3 DNA reads as TGTGCCAGCAGCCGCCCAATCAGCGGGAGAAGGGATACGCAGTATTTT.